This T cell receptor (beta chain) emerged from a study of tumor-infiltrating lymphocytes in primary liver carcinoma. Study-wide results and caveats: Top clones occupying all five tumor regions numbered only about 7-24%.

Notes on this clonotype: The antigen is unknown. Compared with germline, one end of the junction differs, possibly owing to a read error.

Taking 20-30 mg of unsorted bulk tissue, the authors co-extracted RNA and DNA. The input was approximately 500 ng total RNA; TCR beta cDNA was made from it with a constant-region primer. Modified slightly, ARM-PCR produced TCR beta libraries over three nested multiplex PCR rounds. TRBV1-TRBV30 forward primers paired with a C-beta reverse primer were used in the first two PCR rounds, which ran approximately 10 cycles each. TCRdb passed the multiplex PCR reads through MiXCR, listing each CDR3 protein once. Of tens of thousands of distinct CDR3 sequences detected, around three quarters appear once; the ten largest clones hold around 23%. CDR1 is SGHAT and CDR2 is FQNNGV in the germline V gene. The CDR3 loop spans 13 amino acids.

The chain recombines TRBV11-2 with TRBJ2-2; D ambiguous. The TCR was taken from a man aged 40-49 years with primary liver carcinoma and hepatitis B virus infection. Sequences were obtained from liver tumor tissue from sampling region 2. Noted subset: tumor region T2, inferior pole. The CDR3, as DNA: TGTGCCAACAGCTGGGTTCTTCTTGGGGAGCTGTTTTTT. As protein: CANSWVLLGELFF.